Below are 11 T cell receptor beta chains sequenced from a single sample in a study of blood T cell repertoires in COVID-19. Using immunoSEQ multiplex PCR, the repertoire was profiled, and TCRdb retains in-frame clones only, with some absent. The sample consists of 95,000 to 110,000 clones, roughly 90% of them appearing once. The sample consisted of peripheral blood. These receptors came from a man aged 40-49 years with active or convalescent COVID-19.

V gene TRBV27 combines with J gene TRBJ1-5; D remains unclear. Germline CDR1 and CDR2: MNHEY and SMNVEV (reference sequence). V lost 6 bases and J 4 bases, leaving 10 bases between the germline ends. The CDR3 covers 13 residues. The CDR3: CASSWAGNQPQHF. CDR3 nucleotides: TGTGCCAGCAGCTGGGCGGGGAATCAGCCCCAGCATTTT.

The chain links TRBV27 to TRBJ1-1, with 10 bases fitting TRBD1. The CDR3 totals 14 residues. CDR1 and CDR2 (germline): MNHEY, SMNVEV (reference sequence). CDR3 in DNA: TGTGCAACGGGACAGGGGAGGGTTGGTACTGAAGCTTTCTTT. Translated: CATGQGRVGTEAFF.

The chain uses TRBV28 and TRBJ2-1; the D gene is possibly TRBD1 (6 bases). Trimming took off 7 bases at V and 4 bases at J, with 17 bases between the two ends. This CDR3 region has 15 residues. CDR1 and CDR2 (germline): MDHEN, SYDVKM. The CDR3 sequence is CASMAETGNYNEQFF. CDR3 in DNA: TGTGCCAGCATGGCGGAGACAGGCAATTACAATGAGCAGTTCTTC.

The rearrangement uses TRBV19 and TRBJ1-5, with 12 bases matching TRBD1. CDR1 is LNHDA, CDR2 SQIVND, per germline (reference sequence). CDR3 length equals 16 residues. V was pared by 3 bases and J by 3 bases, with 3 bases of the junction left unmatched. In nucleotides, the CDR3 is TGTGCCAGTAGTATCCGGGACAGGGGGCCCAATCAGCCCCAGCATTTT. This encodes CASSIRDRGPNQPQHF.

This clone has just one count. CDR3 sequence reads: CATNGQFSYEQYF. The CDR3 bases are TGTGCCACCAACGGACAGTTCTCCTACGAGCAGTACTTC. This chain uses TRBV2 with TRBJ2-7, with D tentatively TRBD1 (6 bases). CDR1 and CDR2 from the germline V gene are SNHLY and FYNNEI. Deletions cut 10 bases from V and 0 bases from J, with 13 bases between. The length of the CDR3 is 13 residues. Filled out from reference TRBV2 and TRBJ2-7, the complete variable domain reads EPEVTQTPSHQVTQMGQEVILRCVPISNHLYFYWYRQILGQKVEFLVSFYNNEISEKSEIFDDQFSVERPDGSNFTLKIRSTKLEDSAMYFCATNGQFSYEQYFGPGTRLTVT.

The rearrangement uses TRBV28 and TRBJ1-4, with 9 nucleotides matching TRBD1. The length of the CDR3 is 13 residues. The J segment lost 8 bases and the V segment lost 7 bases, leaving 5 bases of the junction unmatched. Per the germline V gene, CDR1 is MDHEN and CDR2 is SYDVKM. CDR3 DNA sequence: TGTGCCAGCAAGACAGGGGGAGCAGAAAAACTGTTTTTT. Its translation is CASKTGGAEKLFF.

V gene TRBV30 combines with J gene TRBJ2-3; TRBD1 matches 10 bases. CDR3 length equals 17 residues. Germline V gene sequence: CDR1 GTSNPN, CDR2 SVGIG (reference sequence). V trimming: 7 bases; J trimming: 0 bases; junction bases outside the gene matches: 13. As DNA, the CDR3 is TGTGCCTACAACCGGGACAGGGGACCCCCTAGCACAGATACGCAGTATTTT. This gives the protein CAYNRDRGPPSTDTQYF.

The sample holds one count of this clone. This rearrangement joins TRBV29-1 to TRBJ2-1; possible D gene TRBD2, 6 bases. CDR1 is SQVTM and CDR2 is ANQGSEA in the germline V gene. The CDR3 runs to 11 residues. V dropped 6 bases and J dropped 5 bases, with 8 bases sitting between them. The CDR3 sequence is CSVGGNNEQFF. The CDR3 DNA sequence: TGCAGCGTGGGGGGAAACAATGAGCAGTTCTTC.

The chain carries TRBV12-3 or TRBV12-4 and TRBJ2-1; no definite D call. The CDR3 has 13 amino acids. With 4 bases removed from V and 2 bases from J, the gap between germline ends came to 6 bases. The chain's CDR3 is CASSSTTYNEQFF. DNA of the CDR3: TGTGCCAGCAGTTCCACAACCTACAATGAGCAGTTCTTC.

The chain is built from TRBV18 and TRBJ1-3; D possibly corresponds to TRBD1 (6 bases). Trimming shortened V by 3 bases and J by 0 bases, and 12 bases separated the two germline ends. This CDR3 has 16 residues. The V gene's germline CDR1 is KGHSH and CDR2 LQKENI. CDR3 amino acids: CASSPQGRISGNTIYF. The CDR3 DNA reads TGTGCCAGCTCACCCCAGGGGCGCATCTCTGGAAACACCATATATTTT. Combining the CDR3 with reference TRBV18 and TRBJ1-3 gives the whole variable domain NAGVMQNPRHLVRRRGQEARLRCSPMKGHSHVYWYRQLPEEGLKFMVYLQKENIIDESGMPKERFSAEFPKEGPSILRIQQVVRGDSAAYFCASSPQGRISGNTIYFGEGSWLTVV.

This chain joins TRBV24-1 and TRBJ2-1; TRBD1 agrees at 8 bases. CDR1 and CDR2 from the germline V gene are KGHDR and SFDVKD. The CDR3 contains 15 residues. V was clipped by 5 bases and J by 6 bases; unmatched bases: 8. CDR3 nucleotide sequence: TGTGCCACCAGTGGTCGCGGACAGGGATTCAATGAGCAGTTCTTC. Translation: CATSGRGQGFNEQFF.